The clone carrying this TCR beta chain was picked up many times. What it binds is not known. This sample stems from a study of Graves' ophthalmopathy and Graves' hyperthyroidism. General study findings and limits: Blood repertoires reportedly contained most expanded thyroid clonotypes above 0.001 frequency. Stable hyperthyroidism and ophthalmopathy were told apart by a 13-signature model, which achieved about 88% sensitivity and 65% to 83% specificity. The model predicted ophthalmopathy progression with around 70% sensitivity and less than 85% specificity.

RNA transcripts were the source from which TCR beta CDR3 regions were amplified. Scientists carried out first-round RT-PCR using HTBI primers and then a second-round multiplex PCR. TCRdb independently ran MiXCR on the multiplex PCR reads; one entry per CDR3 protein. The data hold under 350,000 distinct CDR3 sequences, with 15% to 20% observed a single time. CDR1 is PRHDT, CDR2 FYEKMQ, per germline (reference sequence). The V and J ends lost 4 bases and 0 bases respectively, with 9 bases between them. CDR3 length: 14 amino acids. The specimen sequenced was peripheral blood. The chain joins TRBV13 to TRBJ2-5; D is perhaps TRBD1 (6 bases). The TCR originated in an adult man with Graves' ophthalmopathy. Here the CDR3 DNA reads TGTGCCAGCAGCTCCCGGACAGACCAAGAGACCCAGTACTTC. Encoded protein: CASSSRTDQETQYF. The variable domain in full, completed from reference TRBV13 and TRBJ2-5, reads AAGVIQSPRHLIKEKRETATLKCYPIPRHDTVYWYQQGPGQDPQFLISFYEKMQSDKGSIPDRFSAQQFSDYHSELNMSSLELGDSALYFCASSSRTDQETQYFGPGTRLLVL.